This T cell receptor beta chain was recorded in a study of regulatory T cells in long-lasting Graves disease. Overall study context: In persistent Graves' disease, antithyroid drugs had been taken for over 5 years and TSH receptor antibodies stayed positive.

Combining iRepertoire HTBI primers with Arm-PCR of CDR3 regions, the authors built TCR beta libraries. TCRdb fed the multiplex PCR reads into MiXCR, producing one record per CDR3 protein. The repertoire holds nearly 350,000 distinct CDR3 sequences, roughly 21% seen once, with over 25% in the top ten. This clonotype is a singleton in its sample. One junction end does not reproduce the germline sequence, and a read error may be involved. As for time point: persistent/refractory GD, antithyroid drugs over 5 years with positive TRAb. Researchers made the TCR library from RNA that was extracted from PBMCs. CDR1 is MGHRA, CDR2 YSYEKL, per germline. This CDR3 is 13 amino acids long.

This TCR was sampled from a female donor with Graves disease. The genes are TRBV4-1 and TRBJ2-7; 8 nucleotides line up with TRBD1. The sequenced sample was peripheral blood mononuclear cells (PBMCs), obtained when the disease was refractory, from a patient treated with antithyroid drugs. Here the CDR3 reads CAGSQGTGGEQYF. CDR3 DNA sequence: TGCGCCGGCAGCCAAGGCACAGGGGGCGAGCAGTACTTC.